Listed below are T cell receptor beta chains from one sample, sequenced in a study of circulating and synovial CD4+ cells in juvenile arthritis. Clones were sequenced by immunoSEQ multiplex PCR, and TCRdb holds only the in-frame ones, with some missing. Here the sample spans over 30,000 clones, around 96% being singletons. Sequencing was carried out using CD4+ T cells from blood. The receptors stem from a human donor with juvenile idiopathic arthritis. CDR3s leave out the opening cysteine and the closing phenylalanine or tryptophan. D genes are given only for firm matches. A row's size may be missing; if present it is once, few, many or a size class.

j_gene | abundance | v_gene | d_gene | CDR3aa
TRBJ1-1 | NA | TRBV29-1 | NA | STRVGGPTEAF
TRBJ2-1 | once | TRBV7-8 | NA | ASSLDAGSYEQF
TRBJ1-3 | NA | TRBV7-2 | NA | ASSPRPGGNTIY
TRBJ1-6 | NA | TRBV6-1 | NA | ASSERGSGQNSPLH
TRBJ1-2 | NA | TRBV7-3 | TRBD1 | ASSLGTANYGYT
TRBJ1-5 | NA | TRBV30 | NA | AWDRKLYSNQPQH
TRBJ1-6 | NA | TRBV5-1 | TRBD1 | ASSRRQGNENSPLH
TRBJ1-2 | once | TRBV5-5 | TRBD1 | ASSPDRGWDGYT
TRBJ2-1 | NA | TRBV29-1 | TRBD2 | SVVPLAGGRNEQF
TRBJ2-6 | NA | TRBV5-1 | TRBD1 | ASSLEQGNVLT
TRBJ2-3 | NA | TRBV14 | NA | ASTQGAEDTQY
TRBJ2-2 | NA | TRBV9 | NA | ASSWIGDDTGGLF
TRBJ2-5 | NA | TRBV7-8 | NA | ASSLGRDRGKTQY
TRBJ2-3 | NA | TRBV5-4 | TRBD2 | ASSLTSGGYGDTQY
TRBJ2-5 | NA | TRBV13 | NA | ASSSQGGGGETQY
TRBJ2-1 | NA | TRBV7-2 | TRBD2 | ASSPGGGGGAKNEQF
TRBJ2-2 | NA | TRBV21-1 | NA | ASSPPSGQGFTGELF
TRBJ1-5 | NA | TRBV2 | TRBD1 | ASRLTGNGNQPQH
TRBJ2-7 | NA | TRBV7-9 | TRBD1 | ASSSRGQDYEQY